The sequence of this T cell receptor beta chain was determined in a study of CD8 T cells in Susac syndrome. Random hexamers were used to reverse transcribe the RNA input (roughly 0.5 to 1 ug). TCRdb independently ran MiXCR on the immunoSEQ multiplex PCR reads; one entry per CDR3 protein. The sample lists 120,000 or so distinct CDR3 sequences, around 96% occurring once. The sequence came from a human donor with Susac syndrome. The specimen sequenced was CD8+ T cells from PBMCs.

The DNA for the CDR3 is TGTGCCACCAGCAGCTCCGGGACAGGGGGGGACGAGCAGTACTTC. It specifies CATSSSGTGGDEQYF. The rearrangement joins TRBV15 to TRBJ2-7; TRBD1 matches at 11 bases. The trim removed 3 bases at V and 5 bases at J, leaving 6 bases unmatched. The CDR3 is 15 residues long. Germline CDR1 LNHNV, CDR2 YYDKDF (reference sequence).